One sample yielded the 31 T cell receptor beta chains listed below, sequenced in a study of blood T cells in healthy people across ages. A second PCR of roughly 7 to 11 cycles used a sample-barcoded 5' primer and a J-beta primer mix. TCRdb analysed the 5' RACE reads with MiXCR anew, one entry per CDR3 protein. Of approximately 780,000 distinct CDR3 sequences in the sample, roughly 26% were seen once. The same sample was also used in a study of T cells of mothers and their children.

The source material was blood. The receptor set was obtained from a boy younger than 18 in good health.

This clonotype has only a few counts. CDR3 amino acids: CASSLSGGSNQPQHF. The CDR3, as DNA: TGTGCCAGCAGCCTATCAGGAGGCAGCAATCAGCCCCAGCATTTT. This chain uses TRBV7-2 with TRBJ1-5; D not resolved. Trimming took 5 bases from V and 1 from J, leaving 12 bases between them. The CDR3 covers 15 residues. The germline V gene encodes CDR1 SGHTA and CDR2 FQGNSA. The complete variable domain, with remaining parts taken from reference TRBV7-2 and TRBJ1-5, reads GAGVSQSPSNKVTEKGKDVELRCDPISGHTALYWYRQSLGQGLEFLIYFQGNSAPDKSGLPSDRFSAERTGGSVSTLTIQRTQQEDSAVYLCASSLSGGSNQPQHFGDGTRLSIL.

The chain links TRBV12-3 or TRBV12-4 to TRBJ2-5; 12 bases fit TRBD2. With V trimmed by 1 base and J by 0 bases, 3 bases remained unmatched. CDR3 size: 17 residues. In DNA form, the CDR3 reads TGTGCCAGCAGTTTAGTACTAGCGGGGGGCTACCAAGAGACCCAGTACTTC. Translated: CASSLVLAGGYQETQYF.

V is TRBV12-3 or TRBV12-4 and J is TRBJ2-5; 10 bases align to TRBD1. The J call may be in error: the DNA end matches TRBJ2-7 better. The CDR3 is 16 residues long. CDR3 loop: CASSFGTGDFYDEQYF. Here the CDR3 DNA reads TGTGCCAGCAGTTTTGGGACAGGGGACTTTTACGACGAGCAGTACTTC.

This sequence joins TRBV9 and TRBJ2-3; 11 bases fit TRBD2. This CDR3 contains 15 residues. Germline trimming cut 3 bases from V and 14 bases from J; bases unmatched to any gene: 14. Germline lookup yields CDR1 SGDLS and CDR2 YYNGEE. The DNA for the CDR3 is TGTGCCAGCAGCGACGATCTAGCGGGGGGCCCAGGAAGGTATTTT. This codes for CASSDDLAGGPGRYF.

This clonotype has just a few counts. The V gene is TRBV12-5, the J gene TRBJ2-1, with D unresolved. Trimming pared 1 base from V and 0 bases from J, leaving 10 bases between. The CDR3 has 16 residues. Germline CDR1 and CDR2: LGHNT and FRNRAP. Here the CDR3 reads CASGLGPLSSYNEQFF. The CDR3 region has the DNA TGTGCTAGTGGTTTGGGACCTCTTAGCTCCTACAATGAGCAGTTCTTC.

This clonotype was recorded only once. V is TRBV2 and J is TRBJ1-2; weak D call: TRBD1 (6 bases). This CDR3 contains 15 residues. Looked up from germline, CDR1 is SNHLY and CDR2 is FYNNEI. Trimming cost V 7 bases and J 1 base, with 16 bases left between them. CDR3 coding DNA: TGTGCCAGCACTGCAGGGGTCCTAAATAACTATGGCTACACCTTC. Residues: CASTAGVLNNYGYTF.

In this sample, this clonotype turned up once. V gene TRBV10-3 combines with J gene TRBJ2-1; D remains unclear. The CDR3 totals 16 residues. The germline CDR1 and CDR2 sequences are ENHRY and SYGVKD. V was pared by 6 bases and J by 5 bases, with 20 bases between. CDR3 amino acids: CAIRPDLSLPHNEQFF. The CDR3 DNA reads TGTGCCATCAGACCAGACTTAAGTTTACCCCACAATGAGCAGTTCTTC.

The table lists this clonotype with a few counts. V is TRBV18 and J is TRBJ2-5, with D hard to call. Trimming left V 3 bases short and J 0 bases short, with 8 bases between. The length of the CDR3 is 14 residues. Germline CDR1 and CDR2: KGHSH and LQKENI. The CDR3 region has the DNA TGTGCCAGCTCACCGGACCCGTACCAAGAGACCCAGTACTTC. It codes for CASSPDPYQETQYF.

This chain connects TRBV28 to TRBJ1-5; TRBD1 is a possible D gene (6 bases). Looked up from germline, CDR1 is MDHEN and CDR2 is SYDVKM. This CDR3 is built from 17 residues. Trimming pared 4 bases from V and 9 bases from J, leaving 25 bases between. DNA of the CDR3: TGTGCCAGCAGTTCCCTCACTTCTCGTAAAGGGGGAAGGCCCCAGCATTTT. Protein product: CASSSLTSRKGGRPQHF.

The table lists this clonotype with a few counts. The chain has TRBV5-1 and TRBJ1-5; D might be TRBD1 (5 bases). The CDR3 covers 15 residues. The germline CDR1 and CDR2 sequences are SGHRS and YFSETQ. V gave up 4 bases and J gave up 1 base, with 12 bases separating them. The CDR3: CASSGGEGSNQPQHF. The CDR3 nucleotides are TGCGCCAGCAGCGGAGGGGAGGGAAGCAATCAGCCCCAGCATTTT.

This chain joins TRBV6-1 and TRBJ2-5; TRBD2 matches at 8 bases. CDR1 MNHNS and CDR2 SASEGT come from the germline V gene. This CDR3 comprises 16 residues. The V gene end was trimmed by 3 bases and the J gene end by 4 bases; junction bases not matched to a gene: 10. The CDR3, as DNA: TGTGCCAGCAGTGATCACGGCGGGGGGCAGGGAGAGACCCAGTACTTC. This encodes CASSDHGGGQGETQYF.

This clonotype was detected ten times or more. The chain carries TRBV7-9 and TRBJ1-2; D is possibly TRBD1 (5 bases). The CDR3 runs 17 residues. Trimming removed 5 bases at V and 3 bases at J, with 22 bases between. The germline V gene has CDR1 SEHNR and CDR2 FQNEAQ (reference sequence). This CDR3 reads CASSLNRDPRRDYGYTF. CDR3 bases: TGTGCCAGCAGCCTAAATCGGGACCCAAGGAGGGACTATGGCTACACCTTC.

This clonotype has more than one count but fewer than ten. CDR3 sequence reads: CASSPKGLALRTGELFF. For the CDR3, the DNA is TGTGCCAGCAGTCCCAAGGGGCTCGCGTTACGGACCGGGGAGCTGTTTTTT. This rearrangement joins TRBV27 to TRBJ2-2; a possible D gene is TRBD1 (5 bases). Per germline, CDR1 MNHEY and CDR2 SMNVEV (reference sequence). The CDR3 contains 17 residues. The V and J ends lost 5 bases and 5 bases respectively, with 21 bases between them.

This clonotype was counted only a few times. The V call is TRBV12-3 or TRBV12-4, the J call TRBJ2-4, with D perhaps matching TRBD1 (5 bases). The length of the CDR3 is 17 residues. Between the trimmed V and J ends, which lost 8 bases and 0 bases, there was a span of 20 bases. CDR3: CASLWTPLFIAKNIQYF. The CDR3 DNA reads TGTGCCAGCTTGTGGACACCACTCTTCATAGCCAAAAACATTCAGTACTTC.

The chain carries TRBV7-9 and TRBJ2-5; D might be TRBD1 (5 bases). The J call may be mistaken, given a closer DNA end match to TRBJ2-7. The CDR3 length is 14 residues. Germline V gene data show CDR1 as SEHNR and CDR2 as FQNEAQ (reference sequence). The CDR3 protein is CASSLGQTTNEQYF. CDR3 bases: TGTGCCAGCAGCTTAGGACAGACCACGAACGAGCAGTACTTC.

This clonotype was observed a handful of times. V gene TRBV30 combines with J gene TRBJ2-5, with D tentatively TRBD1 (7 bases). The assigned J gene may be wrong: the sequence end matches TRBJ2-7 better. CDR1 and CDR2 (germline): GTSNPN, SVGIG (reference sequence). CDR3 size: 14 residues. CDR3 in amino acids: CACPREGGFYEQYF. DNA for the CDR3: TGTGCCTGCCCGCGGGAAGGGGGCTTTTACGAGCAGTACTTC.

The chain carries TRBV12-5 and TRBJ2-4, with TRBD1 identical over 9 bases. The ends lost 3 bases at V and 7 bases at J; junction bases unmatched: 7. Germline V CDR1 and CDR2: LGHNT, FRNRAP. The CDR3 loop spans 15 amino acids. DNA for the CDR3: TGTGCTAGTGGTTTCGGGGGGACAGGGTCGAACATTCAGTACTTC. It is translated as CASGFGGTGSNIQYF.

This clonotype was picked up a small number of times. The chain recombines TRBV6-6 with TRBJ2-4; a possible D gene is TRBD2 (6 bases). The CDR3 consists of 15 residues. Per germline, CDR1 MNHNY and CDR2 SVGAGI (reference sequence). Trimming stripped 7 bases from V and 9 bases from J, with 22 bases between. The CDR3 DNA follows: TGTGCCAGCACCCCAAGCCGGGGACTCGGAAGCATTCAGTACTTC. This sequence encodes CASTPSRGLGSIQYF.

This clonotype was counted a few times. J is TRBJ2-7 and V is TRBV7-3; 11 nucleotides line up with TRBD2. The J call may be faulty, since TRBJ2-1 better matches the DNA end. The CDR3 is 16 residues long. Germline assignment: CDR1 SGHTA and CDR2 FQGTGA. The CDR3 here is CASSLGSGGAGNEQFF. The CDR3 nucleotides are TGTGCCAGCAGCTTAGGTAGCGGGGGGGCCGGTAATGAGCAGTTCTTC.

This clonotype was detected a few times. CDR3 in DNA: TGTGCCAGCAGCTTGGAGGCAGGGGTCACAGATACGCAGTATTTT. Its translation: CASSLEAGVTDTQYF. This rearrangement joins TRBV5-5 to TRBJ2-3; a possible D gene is TRBD1 (6 bases). Trimming took 0 bases from V and 2 from J, leaving 10 bases between them. Germline CDR1 and CDR2: SGHKS and YYEKEE (reference sequence). The length of the CDR3 is 15 residues.

The rearrangement uses TRBV25-1 and TRBJ1-2; D is ambiguous. The CDR3 runs to 14 residues. CDR1 is MGHDK and CDR2 is SYGVNS in the germline V gene. The V gene lost 1 base and the J gene lost 5 bases, with 11 bases spanning the gap. The CDR3 is CASSESPDTYGYTF. In nucleotides, the CDR3 is TGTGCCAGCAGTGAATCCCCAGACACTTATGGCTACACCTTC.

The V and J genes are TRBV27 and TRBJ1-6, with D maybe TRBD1 (6 bases). Trimming removed 6 bases at V and 8 bases at J, with 20 bases between. This CDR3 spans 16 amino acids. Germline V CDR1 and CDR2: MNHEY, SMNVEV (reference sequence). The CDR3 DNA follows: TGTGCCAGCAGCATTATATCGGGGGGGCAGGATTCACCCCTCCACTTT. It is translated as CASSIISGGQDSPLHF.

The chain links TRBV5-1 to TRBJ1-1; maybe TRBD1 (6 bases). The CDR3 is 16 residues long. The germline V and J ends were trimmed by 2 bases and 0 bases, with 14 bases remaining between them. Germline V gives CDR1 SGHRS, CDR2 YFSETQ. As DNA, the CDR3 is TGCGCCAGCAGCTTCGAACGGACAGCTCTGAACACTGAAGCTTTCTTT. Encoded protein: CASSFERTALNTEAFF.

The chain recombines TRBV7-7 with TRBJ2-1; TRBD2 agrees at 7 bases. V trimming: 3 bases; J trimming: 5 bases; junction bases outside the gene matches: 4. This CDR3 is 14 amino acids long. CDR1 and CDR2 (germline): SSHAT, FNYEAQ (reference sequence). For the CDR3, the DNA is TGTGCCAGCAGCTTTGGGGGGGTGAACAATGAGCAGTTCTTC. Amino acid sequence: CASSFGGVNNEQFF.

This clonotype came up once. J is TRBJ2-3 and V is TRBV6-1; TRBD1 is a possible D gene (5 bases). The CDR3 spans 14 residues. V lost 7 bases, J lost 2 bases, and 13 bases lay in between. Germline V CDR1 and CDR2: MNHNS, SASEGT. The CDR3: CASTRAGNTDTQYF. CDR3 sequence (DNA): TGTGCCAGCACCCGCGCAGGGAACACAGATACGCAGTATTTT.

This clonotype was recorded a few times. The chain links TRBV11-2 to TRBJ1-1; D call uncertain. CDR1 is SGHAT, CDR2 FQNNGV, per germline. This CDR3 region has 12 residues. V lost 1 base and J 9 bases, leaving 9 bases between the germline ends. In DNA form, the CDR3 reads TGTGCCAGCAGCTTAGGAGCAGAAAAAGCTTTCTTT. Translated, it gives CASSLGAEKAFF.

This clonotype was counted only a few times. The chain uses TRBV28 and TRBJ2-5, with D unresolved. CDR1 and CDR2 from the germline V gene are MDHEN and SYDVKM. This CDR3 has 15 amino acids. Trimming stripped 5 bases from V and 5 bases from J, with 18 bases between. In DNA form, the CDR3 reads TGTGCCAGCAGTACACCCTTAGGGTCTACGGAGACCCAGTACTTC. It is translated as CASSTPLGSTETQYF. The variable domain in full, with the rest retrieved from reference TRBV28 and TRBJ2-5, is DVKVTQSSRYLVKRTGEKVFLECVQDMDHENMFWYRQDPGLGLRLIYFSYDVKMKEKGDIPEGYSVSREKKERFSLILESASTNQTSMYLCASSTPLGSTETQYFGPGTRLLVL.

The genes are TRBV27 and TRBJ2-5, with D possibly being TRBD2 (6 bases). CDR3 length: 13 residues. The ends were cut back, 6 bases at V and 6 bases at J, with 14 bases in the middle. CDR1 and CDR2 (germline): MNHEY, SMNVEV (reference sequence). The chain's CDR3 is CASSSTSSKTQYF. CDR3 nucleotides: TGTGCCAGCAGCTCCACTAGCTCGAAGACCCAGTACTTC.

The chain uses TRBV11-2 and TRBJ2-3; D ambiguous. V was clipped by 7 bases and J by 2 bases, with 10 bases between them. Per the germline V gene, CDR1 is SGHAT and CDR2 is FQNNGV. The CDR3 length is 13 residues. CDR3 protein: CASTFKITDTQYF. CDR3 nucleotides: TGTGCCAGCACCTTTAAGATCACAGATACGCAGTATTTT.

The sample holds many counts of this clonotype. The chain employs TRBV7-3 and TRBJ2-3; 8 nucleotides match TRBD2. Germline CDR1 is SGHTA and CDR2 is FQGTGA. The CDR3 sequence is 14 residues long. The ends lost 5 bases at V and 0 bases at J; junction bases unmatched: 1. The CDR3 loop reads CASSRGGSTDTQYF. CDR3 in DNA: TGTGCCAGCAGCCGGGGGGGGAGCACAGATACGCAGTATTTT.

The J gene is TRBJ2-1, the V gene TRBV7-2; 8 positions match TRBD1. With V trimmed by 5 bases and J by 4 bases, 7 bases remained unmatched. CDR1 and CDR2 (germline): SGHTA, FQGNSA. The CDR3 spans 15 residues. The CDR3 region is CASSTGQGWYNEQFF. In DNA, the CDR3 is TGTGCCAGCAGCACCGGACAGGGTTGGTACAATGAGCAGTTCTTC.